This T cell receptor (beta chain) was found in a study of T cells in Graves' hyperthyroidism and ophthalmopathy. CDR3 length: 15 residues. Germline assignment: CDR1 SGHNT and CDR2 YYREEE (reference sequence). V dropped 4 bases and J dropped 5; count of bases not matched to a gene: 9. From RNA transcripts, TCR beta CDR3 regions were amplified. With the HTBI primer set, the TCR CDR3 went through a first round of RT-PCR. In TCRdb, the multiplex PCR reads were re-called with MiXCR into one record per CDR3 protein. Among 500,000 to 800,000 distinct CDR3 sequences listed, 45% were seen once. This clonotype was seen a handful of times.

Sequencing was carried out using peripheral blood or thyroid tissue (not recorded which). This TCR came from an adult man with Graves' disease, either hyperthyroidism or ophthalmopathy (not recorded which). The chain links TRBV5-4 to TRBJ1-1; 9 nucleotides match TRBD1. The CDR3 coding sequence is TGTGCCAGCAGCCAAGAGTGGACAGGGGTAACTGAAGCTTTCTTT. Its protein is CASSQEWTGVTEAFF.